The 6 T cell receptor beta chains presented below share a single source sample, sequenced in a study of shared clonotypes between healthy human individuals. Profiled with immunoSEQ multiplex PCR; TCRdb holds only in-frame clones, not every one. The sample lists about 1.1 million clones; about 80% were seen once. The specimen sequenced was memory CD4+ T cells from PBMCs. Stated subset: CD45RA-negative fraction. The receptors originated from a man younger than 30 in good health. Some clones in this sample may be carry-over from other donors' samples.

Turning to this clone: Other DNA sequences in this sample translate to the same CDR3. V gene TRBV28 combines with J gene TRBJ1-4; no reliable D call. The CDR3 has 15 residues. The germline CDR1 and CDR2 sequences are MDHEN and SYDVKM. V was pared by 4 bases and J by 5 bases, with 14 bases between. The CDR3 nucleotides are TGTGCCAGCAGTTCTCCCCGGAGATCCAATGAAAAACTGTTTTTT. It codes for CASSSPRRSNEKLFF. Full variable domain (rest looked up from reference TRBV28 and TRBJ1-4): DVKVTQSSRYLVKRTGEKVFLECVQDMDHENMFWYRQDPGLGLRLIYFSYDVKMKEKGDIPEGYSVSREKKERFSLILESASTNQTSMYLCASSSPRRSNEKLFFGSGTQLSVL.

The chain combines TRBV28 with TRBJ2-7; D unclear. Germline assignment: CDR1 MDHEN and CDR2 SYDVKM. The CDR3 has 16 residues. V was shortened by 7 bases and J by 7 bases, with 26 bases between the two germline ends. CDR3: CASTLSGAVDTREQYF. As DNA, the CDR3 is TGTGCCAGCACCCTATCCGGTGCAGTGGATACTCGAGAGCAGTACTTC. Based on the CDR3 plus reference TRBV28 and TRBJ2-7, the full variable domain is DVKVTQSSRYLVKRTGEKVFLECVQDMDHENMFWYRQDPGLGLRLIYFSYDVKMKEKGDIPEGYSVSREKKERFSLILESASTNQTSMYLCASTLSGAVDTREQYFGPGTRLTVT.

The chain uses TRBV7-8 and TRBJ2-7; D is unresolved. There are 16 residues in the CDR3. The germline CDR1 and CDR2 sequences are SGHVS and FQNEAQ. Trimming shortened V by 5 bases and J by 2 bases, and 19 bases separated the two germline ends. In DNA, the CDR3 is TGTGCCAGCAGCCCTCTAGGGCCGCGAGCCCCCTACGAGCAGTACTTC. Translation gives CASSPLGPRAPYEQYF.

J is TRBJ1-1 and V is TRBV7-6; D unclear. The V end lost 7 bases, the J end lost 0 bases, and 9 bases lay between the germline ends. This CDR3 is 13 amino acids long. Germline values: CDR1 SGHVS, CDR2 FNYEAQ. Here the CDR3 reads CASTENMNTEAFF. In DNA, the CDR3 is TGTGCCAGCACCGAAAACATGAACACTGAAGCTTTCTTT. Supplemented by reference TRBV7-6 and TRBJ1-1, the full variable domain reads GAGVSQSPRYKVTKRGQDVALRCDPISGHVSLYWYRQALGQGPEFLTYFNYEAQQDKSGLPNDRFSAERPEGSISTLTIQRTEQRDSAMYRCASTENMNTEAFFGQGTRLTVV.

The chain couples TRBV30 to TRBJ1-4, with D possibly being TRBD1 (6 bases). CDR3 size: 15 residues. Germline V lookup: CDR1 GTSNPN, CDR2 SVGIG (reference sequence). V lost 3 bases to trimming and J lost 4 bases, with 15 bases between them. CDR3 sequence reads: CAWSRGGRGNEKLFF. As DNA, the CDR3 is TGTGCCTGGAGCAGGGGTGGACGGGGTAATGAAAAACTGTTTTTT.

The chain couples TRBV6-4 to TRBJ2-2; 7 nucleotides agree with TRBD2. V was clipped by 4 bases and J by 0 bases; unmatched bases: 5. Germline V gives CDR1 MRHNA, CDR2 SNTAGT. This CDR3 contains 16 residues. CDR3 sequence (DNA): TGTGCCAGCAGTGCCTCCGGGACTACGAACACCGGGGAGCTGTTTTTT. The encoded protein is CASSASGTTNTGELFF.